Listed below are T cell receptor beta chains from one sample, sequenced in a study of blood T cell repertoires in COVID-19. The assay was immunoSEQ multiplex PCR, and TCRdb's table has in-frame clones only and misses some. The sample has approximately 260,000 clones, about 88% seen once. Sequencing was performed on peripheral blood. These receptor sequences come from a man between 18 and 29 years old with active or convalescent COVID-19. CDR3s include the opening cysteine and the closing phenylalanine or tryptophan. The D gene is left open where the match is weak. Size values are once, few and many counts, or a class for expanded clones, and some rows have none.

CDR3nt: TGCGCCAGCAGCCATATGCTAGCGGCCGTAGAGACCCAGTACTTC; CDR3aa: CASSHMLAAVETQYF; d_gene: TRBD2; abundance: .; j_gene: TRBJ2-5; v_gene: TRBV4-1
CDR3nt: TGTGCCAGTACCCAGGCCGACTCTGGAAACACCATATATTTT; CDR3aa: CASTQADSGNTIYF; d_gene: .; abundance: .; j_gene: TRBJ1-3; v_gene: TRBV19
CDR3nt: TGTGCCAGCAAGCGGAGCACAGATACGCAGTATTTT; CDR3aa: CASKRSTDTQYF; d_gene: .; abundance: .; j_gene: TRBJ2-3; v_gene: TRBV12-3/TRBV12-4
CDR3nt: TGTGCCAGCAGCCAAGGCGGGGCTATAGATTCACCCCTCCACTTT; CDR3aa: CASSQGGAIDSPLHF; d_gene: .; abundance: once; j_gene: TRBJ1-6; v_gene: TRBV3-1/TRBV3-2
CDR3nt: TGTGCCGTCTTGGGTGAGGGCACTTCACCCCTCCACTTT; CDR3aa: CAVLGEGTSPLHF; d_gene: .; abundance: .; j_gene: TRBJ1-6; v_gene: TRBV6-5
CDR3nt: TGTGCCAGCAGTAGGAGTTTCCATTCACCCCTCCACTTT; CDR3aa: CASSRSFHSPLHF; d_gene: .; abundance: .; j_gene: TRBJ1-6; v_gene: TRBV7-9
CDR3nt: TGTGCCAGCTCACCGGACAGGGGTTATGGCTACACCTTC; CDR3aa: CASSPDRGYGYTF; d_gene: TRBD1; abundance: .; j_gene: TRBJ1-2; v_gene: TRBV18
CDR3nt: TGCGCCACCCAACGGGGAGCCGGGGACACTGAAGCTTTCTTT; CDR3aa: CATQRGAGDTEAFF; d_gene: .; abundance: .; j_gene: TRBJ1-1; v_gene: TRBV4-1
CDR3nt: TGTGCCAGTAGTAAGACCCGGGACAGGGGAGGGAGTGAGCAGTTCTTC; CDR3aa: CASSKTRDRGGSEQFF; d_gene: TRBD1; abundance: once; j_gene: TRBJ2-1; v_gene: TRBV19
CDR3nt: TGTGCCAGCAGGTCACACCCGACAGGGATCGCTGAAGCTTTCTTT; CDR3aa: CASRSHPTGIAEAFF; d_gene: TRBD1; abundance: .; j_gene: TRBJ1-1; v_gene: TRBV27
CDR3nt: TGTGCCAGCTATTTTTCTAGCGGGAGGGCCAATGAGCAGTTCTTC; CDR3aa: CASYFSSGRANEQFF; d_gene: TRBD2; abundance: .; j_gene: TRBJ2-1; v_gene: TRBV2
CDR3nt: TGCGCCAGCAGCTTGGTAACTAGCGGGGGGACCGGGGTAGATACGCAGTATTTT; CDR3aa: CASSLVTSGGTGVDTQYF; d_gene: TRBD2; abundance: .; j_gene: TRBJ2-3; v_gene: TRBV5-1
CDR3nt: TGTGCCAGCAGTTACGGAGGCGAGCAGTTCTTC; CDR3aa: CASSYGGEQFF; d_gene: .; abundance: .; j_gene: TRBJ2-1; v_gene: TRBV6-2/TRBV6-3
CDR3nt: TGTGCCAGCAGCTTAGGACAGGGGGGGGAGCAGTACTTC; CDR3aa: CASSLGQGGEQYF; d_gene: TRBD1; abundance: .; j_gene: TRBJ2-7; v_gene: TRBV11-2
CDR3nt: TGCGCCAGCAGCTCAGGGGGTCTTCTGGTCACTGAAGCTTTCTTT; CDR3aa: CASSSGGLLVTEAFF; d_gene: TRBD1; abundance: few; j_gene: TRBJ1-1; v_gene: TRBV5-1
CDR3nt: TGTGCCAGCAGCAGAAGGGACTTCGTCTCCTACAATGAGCAGTTCTTC; CDR3aa: CASSRRDFVSYNEQFF; d_gene: .; abundance: .; j_gene: TRBJ2-1; v_gene: TRBV5-5
CDR3nt: TGTGCCAGCAGACAACAGGGAAATACTGAAGCTTTCTTT; CDR3aa: CASRQQGNTEAFF; d_gene: .; abundance: .; j_gene: TRBJ1-1; v_gene: TRBV28
CDR3nt: TGTGCCAGCAGCTTGGTATCCAGGGGGACCCTCCCTAACTATGGCTACACCTTC; CDR3aa: CASSLVSRGTLPNYGYTF; d_gene: TRBD1; abundance: .; j_gene: TRBJ1-2; v_gene: TRBV5-6
CDR3nt: TGTGCCAGCAGTATAAATGCCCCGCGCTCCTACAATGAGCAGTTCTTC; CDR3aa: CASSINAPRSYNEQFF; d_gene: .; abundance: .; j_gene: TRBJ2-1; v_gene: TRBV27
CDR3nt: TGTGCCAGCAGCTTTACCAGGGCTGGGAATCAGCCCCAGCATTTT; CDR3aa: CASSFTRAGNQPQHF; d_gene: .; abundance: .; j_gene: TRBJ1-5; v_gene: TRBV7-8
CDR3nt: TGTGCCAGCAGCCTTACGACCGGGACTAGCGGGGGAATCAATGAGCAGTTCTTC; CDR3aa: CASSLTTGTSGGINEQFF; d_gene: TRBD2; abundance: once; j_gene: TRBJ2-1; v_gene: TRBV11-2
CDR3nt: TGTGCCAGCAGCTTATTAAATGAGCAGTTCTTC; CDR3aa: CASSLLNEQFF; d_gene: .; abundance: .; j_gene: TRBJ2-1; v_gene: TRBV7-9
CDR3nt: TGTGCCAGCAGACAGGACAGGAGGGTTTTTTTCCCCCTCCACTTT; CDR3aa: CASRQDRRVFFPLHF; d_gene: TRBD1; abundance: few; j_gene: TRBJ1-6; v_gene: TRBV27
CDR3nt: TGTGCCAGCAGCTTAGGGGGACAGCCCACAGATACGCAGTATTTT; CDR3aa: CASSLGGQPTDTQYF; d_gene: TRBD1; abundance: .; j_gene: TRBJ2-3; v_gene: TRBV7-9
CDR3nt: TGTGCCTGGAGTGTGGGACAGGGGAACACTGAAGCTTTCTTT; CDR3aa: CAWSVGQGNTEAFF; d_gene: TRBD1; abundance: .; j_gene: TRBJ1-1; v_gene: TRBV30
CDR3nt: TGTGCCAGCTCACCCGACAGTAGGGGTGGCTACACCTTC; CDR3aa: CASSPDSRGGYTF; d_gene: .; abundance: .; j_gene: TRBJ1-2; v_gene: TRBV18
CDR3nt: TGCGCCAGCAGCCAAGTACAGGCAAACAATGAGCAGTTCTTC; CDR3aa: CASSQVQANNEQFF; d_gene: .; abundance: .; j_gene: TRBJ2-1; v_gene: TRBV4-1
CDR3nt: TGTGCTAGTGGCCCGCAGGGGACAAACACCGGGGAGCTGTTTTTT; CDR3aa: CASGPQGTNTGELFF; d_gene: .; abundance: .; j_gene: TRBJ2-2; v_gene: TRBV12-5
CDR3nt: TGTGCCAGCAGCATAAGACAGGGCGGCGGGGAGCTGTTTTTT; CDR3aa: CASSIRQGGGELFF; d_gene: TRBD1; abundance: .; j_gene: TRBJ2-2; v_gene: TRBV9
CDR3nt: TGTGCCAGCAGTCCGGTTCCAGGCACTGAAGCTTTCTTT; CDR3aa: CASSPVPGTEAFF; d_gene: .; abundance: .; j_gene: TRBJ1-1; v_gene: TRBV6-2/TRBV6-3
CDR3nt: TGTGCCAGCAGCTTGGGGACAGGGTTCATTATGAACACTGAAGCTTTCTTT; CDR3aa: CASSLGTGFIMNTEAFF; d_gene: TRBD1; abundance: .; j_gene: TRBJ1-1; v_gene: TRBV11-2
CDR3nt: TGTGCCAGCAGTGCAAGGGGGCAGGCTAGCTCTGGAAACACCATATATTTT; CDR3aa: CASSARGQASSGNTIYF; d_gene: TRBD1; abundance: .; j_gene: TRBJ1-3; v_gene: TRBV2
CDR3nt: TGTGCCAGCAGTACCGACAGTCAGCCCCAGCATTTT; CDR3aa: CASSTDSQPQHF; d_gene: .; abundance: .; j_gene: TRBJ1-5; v_gene: TRBV6-1
CDR3nt: TGTGCCAGCAGTTTTGGTATTGGACAGGGCCAAGAGACCCAGTACTTC; CDR3aa: CASSFGIGQGQETQYF; d_gene: TRBD1; abundance: .; j_gene: TRBJ2-5; v_gene: TRBV28
CDR3nt: TGTGCCAGTAGTCCTAGGGACAGGATGTCCTACGAGCAGTACTTC; CDR3aa: CASSPRDRMSYEQYF; d_gene: TRBD1; abundance: .; j_gene: TRBJ2-7; v_gene: TRBV19
CDR3nt: TGTGCCACCCGGGACAGAGGTAATGAAGGGCAGTTCTTC; CDR3aa: CATRDRGNEGQFF; d_gene: TRBD1; abundance: .; j_gene: TRBJ2-1; v_gene: TRBV6-1
CDR3nt: TGTGCCATCAGTGAAAGGGAGTTCTCTGGAAACACCATATATTTT; CDR3aa: CAISEREFSGNTIYF; d_gene: .; abundance: .; j_gene: TRBJ1-3; v_gene: TRBV10-3
CDR3nt: TGTGCCAGCAGCTTAGTTGGGAGGGGTTTTTTTGCAGATACGCAGTATTTT; CDR3aa: CASSLVGRGFFADTQYF; d_gene: TRBD2; abundance: .; j_gene: TRBJ2-3; v_gene: TRBV11-2
CDR3nt: TGTGCCACCAGTGAAGTACCGGCAGGGGGCCGAGTAGATACGCAGTATTTT; CDR3aa: CATSEVPAGGRVDTQYF; d_gene: TRBD1; abundance: .; j_gene: TRBJ2-3; v_gene: TRBV24-1
CDR3nt: TGCGCCAGCAGCTCGGAACCAACAGGGAATGGCTACACCTTC; CDR3aa: CASSSEPTGNGYTF; d_gene: .; abundance: many; j_gene: TRBJ1-2; v_gene: TRBV5-1
CDR3nt: TGTGCCAGTAGTATAGACGAGGGCACTACATCAGCGTCCCAGCATTTT; CDR3aa: CASSIDEGTTSASQHF; d_gene: .; abundance: few; j_gene: TRBJ1-5; v_gene: TRBV19
CDR3nt: TGTGCCAGCTCGACTCCGGGACTAGCGTTTACCGGGGAGCTGTTTTTT; CDR3aa: CASSTPGLAFTGELFF; d_gene: TRBD2; abundance: .; j_gene: TRBJ2-2; v_gene: TRBV7-8
CDR3nt: TGCGCCAGCAGCGCCTTAGCGGGAGAGGTCAATGAGCAGTTCTTC; CDR3aa: CASSALAGEVNEQFF; d_gene: TRBD2; abundance: .; j_gene: TRBJ2-1; v_gene: TRBV5-1
CDR3nt: TGTGCCAGCAGTCGCAACACAGGGGGCTTTGGCTACACCTTC; CDR3aa: CASSRNTGGFGYTF; d_gene: TRBD1; abundance: once; j_gene: TRBJ1-2; v_gene: TRBV6-5